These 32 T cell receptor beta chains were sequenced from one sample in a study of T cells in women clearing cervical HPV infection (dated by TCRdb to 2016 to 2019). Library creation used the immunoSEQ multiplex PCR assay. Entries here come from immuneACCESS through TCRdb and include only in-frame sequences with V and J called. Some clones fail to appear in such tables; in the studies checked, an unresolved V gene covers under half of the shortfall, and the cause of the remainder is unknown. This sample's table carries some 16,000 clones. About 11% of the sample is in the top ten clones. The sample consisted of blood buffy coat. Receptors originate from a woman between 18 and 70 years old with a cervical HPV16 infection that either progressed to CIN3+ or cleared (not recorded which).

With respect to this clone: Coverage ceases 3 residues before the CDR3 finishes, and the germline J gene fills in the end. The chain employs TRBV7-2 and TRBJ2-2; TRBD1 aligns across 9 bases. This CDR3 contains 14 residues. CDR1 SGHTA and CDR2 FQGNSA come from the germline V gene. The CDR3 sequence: CASSIGQGSGKLFF. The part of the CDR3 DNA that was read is TGTGCCAGCAGCATCGGACAGGGGTCGGGAAAG.

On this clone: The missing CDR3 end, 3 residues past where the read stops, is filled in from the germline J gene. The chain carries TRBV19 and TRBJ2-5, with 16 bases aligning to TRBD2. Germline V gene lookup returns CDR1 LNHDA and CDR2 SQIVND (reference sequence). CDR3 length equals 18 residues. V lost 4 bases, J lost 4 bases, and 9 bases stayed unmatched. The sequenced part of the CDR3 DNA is TGTGCCAGTAGTACCGGGACTAGCGGGAGGGGGATTGGAGAGACC. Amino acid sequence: CASSTGTSGRGIGET. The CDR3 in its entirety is CASSTGTSGRGIGETQYF.

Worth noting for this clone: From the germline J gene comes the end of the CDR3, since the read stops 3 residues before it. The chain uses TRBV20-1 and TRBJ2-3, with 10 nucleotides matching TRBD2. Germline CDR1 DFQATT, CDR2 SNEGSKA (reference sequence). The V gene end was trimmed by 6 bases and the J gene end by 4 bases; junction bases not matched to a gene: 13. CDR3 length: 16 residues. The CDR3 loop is CSAALAGGRLADTQYF. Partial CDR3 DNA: TGCAGTGCCGCATTAGCGGGAGGAAGGTTGGCAGATACG.

The CDR3 bases that were read are TGTGCCAGCAGCGCACGGGACAGGGGTCCGGGCGGT. Its protein is CASSARDRGPGG. The entire CDR3 is CASSARDRGPGGQYF. The chain combines TRBV7-9 with TRBJ2-4; 10 bases fit TRBD1. The CDR3 is cut off 3 residues early in the read; its end comes from the germline J gene. The CDR3 has 15 amino acids. The germline V gene has CDR1 SEHNR and CDR2 FQNEAQ (reference sequence).

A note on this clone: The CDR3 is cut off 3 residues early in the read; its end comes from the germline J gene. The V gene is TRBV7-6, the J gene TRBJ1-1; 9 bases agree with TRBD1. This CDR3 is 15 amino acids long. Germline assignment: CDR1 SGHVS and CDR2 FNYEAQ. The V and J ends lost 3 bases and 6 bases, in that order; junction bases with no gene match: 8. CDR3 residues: CASSFQGQGFAEAFF. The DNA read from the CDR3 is TGTGCCAGCAGCTTCCAGGGACAGGGATTTGCTGAA.

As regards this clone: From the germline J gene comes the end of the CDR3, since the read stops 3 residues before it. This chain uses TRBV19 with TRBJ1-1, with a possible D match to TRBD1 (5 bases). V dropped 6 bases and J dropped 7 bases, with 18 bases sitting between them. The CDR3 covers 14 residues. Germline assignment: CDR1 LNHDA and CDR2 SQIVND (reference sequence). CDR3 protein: CASSPDRPENEAFF. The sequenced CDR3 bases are TGTGCCAGTAGCCCAGACAGACCCGAAAATGAA.

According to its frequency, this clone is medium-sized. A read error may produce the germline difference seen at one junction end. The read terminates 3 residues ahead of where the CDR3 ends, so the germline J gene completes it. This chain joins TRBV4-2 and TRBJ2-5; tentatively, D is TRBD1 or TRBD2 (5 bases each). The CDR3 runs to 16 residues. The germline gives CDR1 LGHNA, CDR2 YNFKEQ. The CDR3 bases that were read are TGCGCCAGCAGCCAAGAGGGGCACCCCACGCAGGAGACC. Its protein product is CASSQEGHPTQET. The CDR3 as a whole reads CASSQEGHPTQETQYF.

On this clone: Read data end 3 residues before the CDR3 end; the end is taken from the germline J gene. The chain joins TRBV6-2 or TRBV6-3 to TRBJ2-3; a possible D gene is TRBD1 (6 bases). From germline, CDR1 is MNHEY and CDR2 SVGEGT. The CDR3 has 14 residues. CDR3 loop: CASRAGTTNQPQYF. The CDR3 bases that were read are TGTGCCAGCAGGGCCGGGACAACTAATCAGCCG.

The CDR3 loop reads CSARELRAGTDTQYF. The sequenced CDR3 bases are TGCAGTGCTAGAGAACTTAGAGCGGGCACAGATACC. The chain uses TRBV20-1 and TRBJ2-5; a weak D match, TRBD2 (6 bases). Sequencing ends 3 residues short of the CDR3 end; the germline J gene provides the rest. The germline V gene has CDR1 DFQATT and CDR2 SNEGSKA (reference sequence). This CDR3 spans 15 amino acids.

CDR3: CASSEALRRGEAFF. CDR3 DNA (partial): TGTGCCAGCAGTGAAGCGTTAAGACGAGGGGAA. The gene calls are TRBV2 and TRBJ1-1; no firm D call. The CDR3 is cut off 3 residues early in the read; its end comes from the germline J gene. In germline, CDR1 is SNHLY, CDR2 FYNNEI. This CDR3 region has 14 residues.

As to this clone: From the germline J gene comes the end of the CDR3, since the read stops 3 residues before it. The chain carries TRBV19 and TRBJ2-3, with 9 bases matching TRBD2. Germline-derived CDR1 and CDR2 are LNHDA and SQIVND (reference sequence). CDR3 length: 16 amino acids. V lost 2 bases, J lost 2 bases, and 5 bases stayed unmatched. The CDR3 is CASSIPRLAVTDTQYF. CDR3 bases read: TGTGCCAGTAGTATACCCCGACTAGCGGTCACAGATACG.

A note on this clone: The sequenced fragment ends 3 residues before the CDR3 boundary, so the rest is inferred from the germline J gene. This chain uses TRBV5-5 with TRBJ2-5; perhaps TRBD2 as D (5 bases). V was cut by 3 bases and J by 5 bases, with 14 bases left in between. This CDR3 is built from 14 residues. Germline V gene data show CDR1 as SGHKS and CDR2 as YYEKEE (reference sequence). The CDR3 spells CASSSPDGVETQYF. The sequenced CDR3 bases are TGTGCCAGCAGCTCCCCTGACGGGGTGGAGACC.

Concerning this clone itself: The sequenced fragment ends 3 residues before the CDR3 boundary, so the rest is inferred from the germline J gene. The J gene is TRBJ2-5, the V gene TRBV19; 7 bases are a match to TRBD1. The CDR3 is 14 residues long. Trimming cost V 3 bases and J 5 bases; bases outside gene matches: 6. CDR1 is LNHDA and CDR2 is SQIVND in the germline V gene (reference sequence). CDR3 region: CASSMTDRWETQYF. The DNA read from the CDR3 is TGTGCCAGTAGTATGACGGACAGGTGGGAGACC.

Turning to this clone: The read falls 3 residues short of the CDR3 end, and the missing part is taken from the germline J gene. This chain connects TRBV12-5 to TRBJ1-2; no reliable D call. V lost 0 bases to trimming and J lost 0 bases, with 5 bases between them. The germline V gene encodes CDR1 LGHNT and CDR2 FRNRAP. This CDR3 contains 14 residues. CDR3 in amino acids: CASGLVPTNYGYTF. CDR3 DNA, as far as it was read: TGTGCTAGTGGTTTGGTTCCTACTAACTATGGC.

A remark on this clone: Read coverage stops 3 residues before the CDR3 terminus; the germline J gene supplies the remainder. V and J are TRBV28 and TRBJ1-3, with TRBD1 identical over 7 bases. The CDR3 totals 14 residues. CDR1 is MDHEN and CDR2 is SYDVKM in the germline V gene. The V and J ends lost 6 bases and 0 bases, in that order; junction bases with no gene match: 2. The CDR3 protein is CASSDRDSGNTIYF. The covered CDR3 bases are TGTGCCAGCAGCGACAGGGACTCTGGAAACACC. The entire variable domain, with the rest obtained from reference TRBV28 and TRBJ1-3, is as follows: DVKVTQSSRYLVKRTGEKVFLECVQDMDHENMFWYRQDPGLGLRLIYFSYDVKMKEKGDIPEGYSVSREKKERFSLILESASTNQTSMYLCASSDRDSGNTIYFGEGSWLTVV.

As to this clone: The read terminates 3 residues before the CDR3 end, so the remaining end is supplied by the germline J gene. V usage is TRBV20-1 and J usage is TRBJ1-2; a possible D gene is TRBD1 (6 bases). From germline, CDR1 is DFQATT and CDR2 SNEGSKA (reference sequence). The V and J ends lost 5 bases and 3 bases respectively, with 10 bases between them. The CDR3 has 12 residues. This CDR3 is CSAGYRDYGYTF. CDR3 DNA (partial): TGCAGTGCTGGCTACAGGGACTATGGC.

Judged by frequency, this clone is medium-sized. The covered CDR3 bases are TGTGCTAGTGGTTTAGGCGTGGATTTAGCCAAAAACATC. It codes for CASGLGVDLAKNI. The entire CDR3 protein reads CASGLGVDLAKNIYTF. The chain combines TRBV12-5 with TRBJ1-2; unclear D gene. The read falls 3 residues short of the CDR3 end, and the missing part is taken from the germline J gene. Germline V gene lookup returns CDR1 LGHNT and CDR2 FRNRAP. The CDR3 totals 16 residues.

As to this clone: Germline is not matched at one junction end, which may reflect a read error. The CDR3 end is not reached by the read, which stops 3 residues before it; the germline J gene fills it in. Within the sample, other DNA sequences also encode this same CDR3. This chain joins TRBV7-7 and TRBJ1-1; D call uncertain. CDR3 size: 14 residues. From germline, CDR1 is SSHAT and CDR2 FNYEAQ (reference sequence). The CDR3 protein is CASSLVQENTEAFF. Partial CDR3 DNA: TGTGCTAGCAGCTTAGTTCAGGAGAACACTGAA.

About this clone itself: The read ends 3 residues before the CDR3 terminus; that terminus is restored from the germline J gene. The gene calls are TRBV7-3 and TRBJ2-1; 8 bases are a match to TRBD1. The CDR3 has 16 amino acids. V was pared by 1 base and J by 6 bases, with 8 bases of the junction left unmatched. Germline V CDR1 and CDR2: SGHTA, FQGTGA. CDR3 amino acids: CASSLRAGTGSNEQFF. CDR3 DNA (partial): TGTGCCAGCAGCTTAAGGGCCGGGACAGGATCCAATGAG.

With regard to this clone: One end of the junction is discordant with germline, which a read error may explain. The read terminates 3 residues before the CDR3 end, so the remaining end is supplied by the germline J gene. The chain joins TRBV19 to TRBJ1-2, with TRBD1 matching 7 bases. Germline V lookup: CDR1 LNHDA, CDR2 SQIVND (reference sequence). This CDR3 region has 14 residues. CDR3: CASGIGQAGYGYTF. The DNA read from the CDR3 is TGTGCCAGTGGTATTGGACAGGCCGGCTATGGA.

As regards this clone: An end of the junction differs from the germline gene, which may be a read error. The CDR3 sequence is CASSLSPLAGYEQYF. The CDR3 bases that were read are TGCGCCAGCAGCCTTTCGCCTCTCGCGGGTTACGAG. This chain links TRBV4-2 with TRBJ2-7; TRBD2 is a possible D gene (5 bases). Read sequence stops 3 residues before the CDR3 end, and the germline J gene provides the missing end. The germline V gene has CDR1 LGHNA and CDR2 YNFKEQ. The length of the CDR3 is 15 residues.

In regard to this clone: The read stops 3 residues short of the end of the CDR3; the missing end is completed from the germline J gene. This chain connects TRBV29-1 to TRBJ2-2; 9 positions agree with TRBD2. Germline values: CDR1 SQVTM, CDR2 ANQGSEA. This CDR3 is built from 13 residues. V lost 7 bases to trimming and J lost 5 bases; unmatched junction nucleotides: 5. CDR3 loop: CSGLAVETGELFF. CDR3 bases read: TGCAGCGGACTAGCGGTGGAAACCGGGGAG.

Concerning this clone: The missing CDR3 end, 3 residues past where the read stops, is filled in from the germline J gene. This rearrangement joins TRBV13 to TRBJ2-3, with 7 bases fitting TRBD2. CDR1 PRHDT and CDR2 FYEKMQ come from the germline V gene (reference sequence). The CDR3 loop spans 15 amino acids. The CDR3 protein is CASSPGRTRQETQYF. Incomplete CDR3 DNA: TGTGCCAGCAGCCCCGGACGGACTAGACAAGAGACG. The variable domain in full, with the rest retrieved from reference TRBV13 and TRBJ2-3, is AAGVIQSPRHLIKEKRETATLKCYPIPRHDTVYWYQQGPGQDPQFLISFYEKMQSDKGSIPDRFSAQQFSDYHSELNMSSLELGDSALYFCASSPGRTRQETQYFGPGTRLTVL.

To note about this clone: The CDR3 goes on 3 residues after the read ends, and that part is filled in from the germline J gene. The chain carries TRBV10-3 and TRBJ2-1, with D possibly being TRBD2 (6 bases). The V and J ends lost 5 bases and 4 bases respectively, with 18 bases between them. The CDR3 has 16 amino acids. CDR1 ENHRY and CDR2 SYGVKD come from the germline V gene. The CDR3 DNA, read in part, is TGTGCCATCAGTTCTAAATTTAGCGGAACATACAATGAG. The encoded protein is CAISSKFSGTYNE. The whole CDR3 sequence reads CAISSKFSGTYNEQFF.

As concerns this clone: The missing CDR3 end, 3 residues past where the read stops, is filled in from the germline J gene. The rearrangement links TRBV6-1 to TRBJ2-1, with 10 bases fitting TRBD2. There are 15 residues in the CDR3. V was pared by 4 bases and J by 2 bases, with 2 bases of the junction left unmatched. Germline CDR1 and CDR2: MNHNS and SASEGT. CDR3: CASSALAGAYNEQFF. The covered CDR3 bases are TGTGCCAGCAGTGCGCTAGCGGGGGCCTACAATGAG.

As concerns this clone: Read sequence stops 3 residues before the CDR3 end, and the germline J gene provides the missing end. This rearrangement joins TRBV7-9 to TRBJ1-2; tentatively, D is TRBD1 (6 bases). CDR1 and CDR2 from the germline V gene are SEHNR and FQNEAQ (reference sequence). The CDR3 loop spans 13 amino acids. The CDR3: CASSLTGYYDYTF. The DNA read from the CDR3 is TGTGCCAGCAGCCTGACAGGTTACTACGAC.

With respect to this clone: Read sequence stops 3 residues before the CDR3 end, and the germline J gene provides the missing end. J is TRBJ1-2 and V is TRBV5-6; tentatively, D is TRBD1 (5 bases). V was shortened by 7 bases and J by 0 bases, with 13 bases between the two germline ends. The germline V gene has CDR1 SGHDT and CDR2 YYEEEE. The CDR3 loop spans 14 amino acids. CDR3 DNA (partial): TGTGCCAGCCTCGACAGTGTAGCTAACTATGGC. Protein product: CASLDSVANYG. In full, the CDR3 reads CASLDSVANYGYTF.

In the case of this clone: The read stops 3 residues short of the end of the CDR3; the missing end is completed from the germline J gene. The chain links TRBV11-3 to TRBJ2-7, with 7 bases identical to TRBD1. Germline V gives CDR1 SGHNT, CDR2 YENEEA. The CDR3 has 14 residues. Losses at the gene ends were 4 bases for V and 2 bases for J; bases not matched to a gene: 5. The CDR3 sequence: CASSSPGQTYEQYF. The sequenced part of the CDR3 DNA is TGTGCCAGCAGCTCGCCGGGACAGACCTACGAG.

The CDR3 region is CSAQSGTRYTF. CDR3 bases read: TGCAGTGCTCAATCCGGGACACGA. V and J are TRBV20-1 and TRBJ1-2; D perhaps matches TRBD1 (6 bases). The CDR3 end falls 3 residues outside the read, so it is completed with the germline J gene. The germline V gene encodes CDR1 DFQATT and CDR2 SNEGSKA (reference sequence). This CDR3 spans 11 amino acids.

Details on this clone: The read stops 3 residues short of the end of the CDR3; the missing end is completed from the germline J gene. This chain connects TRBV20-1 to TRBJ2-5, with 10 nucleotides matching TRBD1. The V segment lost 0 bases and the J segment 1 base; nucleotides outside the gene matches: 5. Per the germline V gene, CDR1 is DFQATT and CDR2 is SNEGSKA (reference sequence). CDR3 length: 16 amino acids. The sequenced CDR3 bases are TGCAGTGCTAGAGATCGGGGGACAGGGGCCCAAGAGACC. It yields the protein CSARDRGTGAQET. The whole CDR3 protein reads CSARDRGTGAQETQYF.

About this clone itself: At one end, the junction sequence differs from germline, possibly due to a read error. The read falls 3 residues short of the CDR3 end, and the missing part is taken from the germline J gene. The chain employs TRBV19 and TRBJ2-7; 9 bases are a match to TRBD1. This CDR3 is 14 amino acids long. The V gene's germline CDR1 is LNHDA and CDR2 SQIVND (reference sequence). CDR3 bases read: TGTGTCAGTAGTCCACGGACAGGGGCCTACGAG. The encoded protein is CVSSPRTGAYE. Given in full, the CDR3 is CVSSPRTGAYEQYF.

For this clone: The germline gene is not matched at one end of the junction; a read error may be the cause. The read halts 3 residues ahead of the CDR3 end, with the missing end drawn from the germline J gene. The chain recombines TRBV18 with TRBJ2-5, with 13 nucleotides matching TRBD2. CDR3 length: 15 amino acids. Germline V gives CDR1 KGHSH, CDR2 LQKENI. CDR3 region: CASAPGTSGEETQYF. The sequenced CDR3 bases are TGTGCCAGCGCACCAGGGACTAGCGGGGAGGAGACC. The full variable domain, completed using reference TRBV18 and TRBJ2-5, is NAGVMQNPRHLVRRRGQEARLRCSPMKGHSHVYWYRQLPEEGLKFMVYLQKENIIDESGMPKERFSAEFPKEGPSILRIQQVVRGDSAAYFCASAPGTSGEETQYFGPGTRLLVL.